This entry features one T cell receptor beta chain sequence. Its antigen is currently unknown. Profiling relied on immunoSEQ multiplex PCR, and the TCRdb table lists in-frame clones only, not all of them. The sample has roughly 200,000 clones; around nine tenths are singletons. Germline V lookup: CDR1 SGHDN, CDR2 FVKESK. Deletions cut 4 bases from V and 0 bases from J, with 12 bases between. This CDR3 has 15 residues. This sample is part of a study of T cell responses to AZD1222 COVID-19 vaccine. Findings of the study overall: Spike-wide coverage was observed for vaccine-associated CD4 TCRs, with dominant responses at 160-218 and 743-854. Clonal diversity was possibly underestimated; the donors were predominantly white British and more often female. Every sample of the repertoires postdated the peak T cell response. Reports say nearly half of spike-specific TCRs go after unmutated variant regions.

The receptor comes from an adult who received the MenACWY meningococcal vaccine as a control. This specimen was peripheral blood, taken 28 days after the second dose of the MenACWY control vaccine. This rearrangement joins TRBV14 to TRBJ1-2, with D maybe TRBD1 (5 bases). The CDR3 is CASSLTGQSNYGYTF. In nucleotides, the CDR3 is TGTGCCAGCAGCCTAACAGGCCAATCTAACTATGGCTACACCTTC.